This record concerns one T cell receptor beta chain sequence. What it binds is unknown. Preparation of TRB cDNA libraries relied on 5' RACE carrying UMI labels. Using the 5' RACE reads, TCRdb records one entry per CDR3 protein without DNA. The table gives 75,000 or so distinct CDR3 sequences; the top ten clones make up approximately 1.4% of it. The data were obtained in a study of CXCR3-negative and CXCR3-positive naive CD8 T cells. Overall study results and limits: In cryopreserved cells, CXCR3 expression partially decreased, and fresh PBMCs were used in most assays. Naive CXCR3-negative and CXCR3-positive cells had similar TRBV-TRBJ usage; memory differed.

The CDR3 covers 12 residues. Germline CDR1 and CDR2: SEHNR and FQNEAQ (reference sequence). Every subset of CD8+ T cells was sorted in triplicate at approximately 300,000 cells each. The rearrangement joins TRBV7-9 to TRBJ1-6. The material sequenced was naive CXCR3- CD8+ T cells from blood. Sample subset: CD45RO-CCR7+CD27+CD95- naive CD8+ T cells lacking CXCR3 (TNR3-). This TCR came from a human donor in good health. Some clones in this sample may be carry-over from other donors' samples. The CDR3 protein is CASSLPNSPLHF.